These 31 T cell receptor beta chains originate from one sample sequenced in a study of blood T cell repertoires in COVID-19. Profiling relied on immunoSEQ multiplex PCR, and the TCRdb table lists in-frame clones only, not all of them. The data show around 120,000 clones, 70% to 80% seen once. Sample: peripheral blood. These receptors all come from a man between 65 and 79 years old with acute or convalescent COVID-19.

The chain is built from TRBV7-3 and TRBJ2-1, with TRBD2 matching over 10 bases. Germline-derived CDR1 and CDR2 are SGHTA and FQGTGA. V lost 5 bases, J lost 4 bases, and 5 bases stayed unmatched. The length of the CDR3 is 15 residues. The CDR3 nucleotides are TGTGCCAGCAGCATGAGCGGGGGGGCTTACAATGAGCAGTTCTTC. Translation gives CASSMSGGAYNEQFF. Combining the CDR3 with reference TRBV7-3 and TRBJ2-1 gives the whole variable domain GAGVSQTPSNKVTEKGKYVELRCDPISGHTALYWYRQSLGQGPEFLIYFQGTGAADDSGLPNDRFFAVRPEGSVSTLKIQRTERGDSAVYLCASSMSGGAYNEQFFGPGTRLTVL.

The chain uses TRBV7-9 and TRBJ1-1; D uncertain. With 6 bases removed from V and 1 base from J, the gap between germline ends came to 18 bases. This CDR3 has 16 amino acids. The germline gives CDR1 SEHNR, CDR2 FQNEAQ (reference sequence). Here the CDR3 reads CASRTTEGRPNTEAFF. For the CDR3, the DNA is TGTGCCAGCAGAACCACCGAGGGCAGGCCGAACACTGAAGCTTTCTTT.

The chain employs TRBV6-6 and TRBJ2-1; 8 nucleotides align to TRBD1. Germline V CDR1 and CDR2: MNHNY, SVGAGI (reference sequence). J lost 5 bases, V lost 5 bases, and 5 bases had no gene match. CDR3 length: 14 amino acids. CDR3 DNA: TGTGCCAGCAGTGCCCTGACAGGGGACAATGAGCAGTTCTTC. Translating it yields CASSALTGDNEQFF.

This clone was recorded a few times. The chain has TRBV3-1 (or the pseudogene TRBV3-2) and TRBJ2-4; D unresolved. CDR3 length: 15 residues. V lost 0 bases, J lost 0 bases, and 6 bases lay in between. Germline-derived CDR1 and CDR2 are LGHDT and YNNKEL (reference sequence). The CDR3 reads CASSQDPRAKNIQYF. In nucleotides, the CDR3 is TGTGCCAGCAGCCAAGATCCCCGAGCCAAAAACATTCAGTACTTC.

V is TRBV5-6 and J is TRBJ1-2, with TRBD1 matching over 7 bases. Germline V lookup: CDR1 SGHDT, CDR2 YYEEEE. Trimming took 4 bases from V and 5 from J; bases not matched to a gene: 8. The CDR3 has 14 amino acids. CDR3 DNA sequence: TGTGCCAGCAGCCCCCGGAGGACAGGATATGGCTACACCTTC. Its translation: CASSPRRTGYGYTF.

There are a few counts of this clone. The V and J genes are TRBV30 and TRBJ2-5, with D possibly being TRBD2 (5 bases). This CDR3 is 16 amino acids long. V shed 2 bases and J shed 5 bases, with 21 bases lying between them. Germline CDR1 GTSNPN, CDR2 SVGIG (reference sequence). CDR3 sequence reads: CAWSSLEGPIRETQYF. DNA for the CDR3: TGTGCCTGGAGTTCCCTCGAGGGCCCGATTCGCGAGACCCAGTACTTC.

V gene TRBV2 combines with J gene TRBJ2-1, with D tentatively TRBD1 (5 bases). Germline values: CDR1 SNHLY, CDR2 FYNNEI. The CDR3 loop spans 14 amino acids. The V and J ends lost 10 bases and 5 bases respectively, with 18 bases between them. CDR3 in amino acids: CATKQDGLDNEQFF. In DNA form, the CDR3 reads TGTGCCACAAAACAGGACGGCCTTGACAATGAGCAGTTCTTC. The entire variable domain, with the rest obtained from reference TRBV2 and TRBJ2-1, is as follows: EPEVTQTPSHQVTQMGQEVILRCVPISNHLYFYWYRQILGQKVEFLVSFYNNEISEKSEIFDDQFSVERPDGSNFTLKIRSTKLEDSAMYFCATKQDGLDNEQFFGPGTRLTVL.

This rearrangement joins TRBV12-3 or TRBV12-4 to TRBJ2-1, with D perhaps matching TRBD1 (5 bases). The V and J ends lost 5 bases and 4 bases respectively, with 9 bases between them. The CDR3 has 13 residues. Here the CDR3 reads CASSLTDYNEQFF. The CDR3 coding sequence is TGTGCCAGCAGTCTGACAGATTACAATGAGCAGTTCTTC.

The chain couples TRBV28 to TRBJ2-7; 12 positions agree with TRBD1. The CDR3 spans 15 residues. From germline, CDR1 is MDHEN and CDR2 SYDVKM. V shed 6 bases, J shed 5 bases, and the junction held 8 bases outside the gene matches. The CDR3 bases are TGTGCCAGCAGCACCCCGGGACAGGGGGCCGACGAGCAGTACTTC. Residues: CASSTPGQGADEQYF. The complete variable domain, with remaining parts taken from reference TRBV28 and TRBJ2-7, reads DVKVTQSSRYLVKRTGEKVFLECVQDMDHENMFWYRQDPGLGLRLIYFSYDVKMKEKGDIPEGYSVSREKKERFSLILESASTNQTSMYLCASSTPGQGADEQYFGPGTRLTVT.

This chain links TRBV5-1 with TRBJ2-2; tentatively, D is TRBD2 (6 bases). The germline gives CDR1 SGHRS, CDR2 YFSETQ. The CDR3 is made up of 15 amino acids. V was shortened by 4 bases and J by 6 bases, with 16 bases between the two germline ends. The CDR3 nucleotides read TGCGCCAGCAGCCAAAACCCGGGGGAGCCCGGGGAGCTGTTTTTT. Residues: CASSQNPGEPGELFF.

This chain joins TRBV7-3 and TRBJ2-7; D call uncertain. Germline assignment: CDR1 SGHTA and CDR2 FQGTGA. The CDR3 is 13 amino acids. Trimming removed 2 bases at V and 0 bases at J, with 5 bases between. The CDR3 loop is CASSLYSSYEQYF. The CDR3 region has the DNA TGTGCCAGCAGCTTATACTCCTCCTACGAGCAGTACTTC.

Remarks on this clone: The same CDR3 can be traced to other DNA sequences in this sample. The J gene is TRBJ1-6, the V gene TRBV7-2; 9 bases align to TRBD1. V lost 5 bases to trimming and J lost 7 bases; unmatched junction nucleotides: 6. In germline, CDR1 is SGHTA, CDR2 FQGNSA. The CDR3 has 15 amino acids. The CDR3 DNA reads as TGTGCCAGCAGCCTCGGACAGGGGTTCAATTCACCCCTCCACTTT. It translates to CASSLGQGFNSPLHF.

The V and J genes are TRBV3-1 (or the pseudogene TRBV3-2) and TRBJ2-1; 12 bases line up with TRBD2. Germline trimming cut 4 bases from V and 6 bases from J; bases unmatched to any gene: 10. CDR3 length: 17 amino acids. Per germline, CDR1 LGHDT and CDR2 YNNKEL (reference sequence). The chain's CDR3 is CASSPPPSSGRANEQFF. The CDR3 DNA reads TGTGCCAGCAGCCCCCCCCCTTCTAGCGGGAGGGCCAATGAGCAGTTCTTC.

This chain links TRBV4-1 with TRBJ1-5; D is uncertain. V was shortened by 0 bases and J by 4 bases, with 10 bases between the two germline ends. Germline V gives CDR1 MGHRA, CDR2 YSYEKL. The CDR3 loop spans 15 amino acids. The DNA for the CDR3 is TGCGCCAGCAGCCAAGATATAGGAGCAAATCAGCCCCAGCATTTT. Translating it yields CASSQDIGANQPQHF.

This chain links TRBV11-3 with TRBJ2-5; tentative D call: TRBD2 (6 bases). The CDR3 is 13 residues long. Germline V CDR1 and CDR2: SGHNT, YENEEA. V lost 5 bases, J lost 3 bases, and 10 bases lay in between. CDR3 DNA: TGTGCCAGCAGCGGGGACTCAGAAGAGACCCAGTACTTC. Translating gives CASSGDSEETQYF.

This rearrangement joins TRBV28 to TRBJ2-7; tentatively, D is TRBD2 (5 bases). Germline V gene sequence: CDR1 MDHEN, CDR2 SYDVKM. The germline V and J ends were trimmed by 8 bases and 3 bases, with 23 bases remaining between them. The CDR3 extends over 16 amino acids. Here the CDR3 DNA reads TGTGCCAGCTACCCTCGGGCCGGCAGCGGACGCTACGAGCAGTACTTC. Encoded protein: CASYPRAGSGRYEQYF.

This clone came up many times. The CDR3 reads CASSQFVTGDNEQFF. In DNA, the CDR3 is TGCGCCAGCAGCCAGTTCGTGACAGGCGACAATGAGCAGTTCTTC. This chain uses TRBV4-3 with TRBJ2-1; a possible D gene is TRBD1 (6 bases). The germline gives CDR1 LGHNA, CDR2 YSLEER. V was cut by 3 bases and J by 5 bases, with 14 bases left in between. The CDR3 contains 15 residues.

The chain recombines TRBV6-2 or TRBV6-3 with TRBJ1-1; D not certain. CDR1 is MNHEY and CDR2 is SVGEGT in the germline V gene. The CDR3 length is 14 residues. V was clipped by 5 bases and J by 1 base, with 11 bases between them. This CDR3 is CASSVRRENTEAFF. The CDR3 coding sequence is TGTGCCAGCAGTGTTCGACGGGAGAACACTGAAGCTTTCTTT.

This clone was counted a few times. CDR3 sequence reads: CASSQFSGNTEAFF. The DNA of the CDR3 is TGTGCCAGCAGCCAGTTTTCAGGAAACACTGAAGCTTTCTTT. The chain employs TRBV14 and TRBJ1-1; D is uncertain. Germline lookup yields CDR1 SGHDN and CDR2 FVKESK. The CDR3 is 14 amino acids. The V end was cut by 3 bases, the J end by 2 bases, with 10 bases between.

This clone was observed a few times. This chain uses TRBV6-5 with TRBJ2-5; 8 bases fit TRBD1. Germline V lookup: CDR1 MNHEY, CDR2 SVGAGI. This CDR3 region has 14 residues. The J segment lost 5 bases and the V segment lost 5 bases, leaving 7 bases of the junction unmatched. CDR3 DNA sequence: TGTGCCAGCAGTATGACAGGGGTGTGGGAGACCCAGTACTTC. Protein sequence: CASSMTGVWETQYF.

The V call is TRBV7-3, the J call TRBJ2-3; 13 bases are a match to TRBD2. This CDR3 is 16 amino acids long. V was clipped by 5 bases and J by 1 base; unmatched bases: 3. From germline, CDR1 is SGHTA and CDR2 FQGTGA. The CDR3 is CASSDGTSGGTDTQYF. The CDR3 coding sequence is TGTGCCAGCAGCGATGGGACTAGCGGGGGCACAGATACGCAGTATTTT.

The chain combines TRBV5-5 with TRBJ1-4; TRBD1 matches at 7 bases. CDR1 and CDR2 (germline): SGHKS, YYEKEE (reference sequence). The junction had 4 bases not matched to a gene; V was cut back by 3 bases and J by 5 bases. This CDR3 region has 14 residues. The CDR3: CASSWDRKNEKLFF. CDR3 nucleotides: TGTGCCAGCAGCTGGGACAGAAAAAATGAAAAACTGTTTTTT. The full variable domain, with the rest looked up from reference TRBV5-5 and TRBJ1-4, is DAGVTQSPTHLIKTRGQQVTLRCSPISGHKSVSWYQQVLGQGPQFIFQYYEKEERGRGNFPDRFSARQFPNYSSELNVNALLLGDSALYLCASSWDRKNEKLFFGSGTQLSVL.

The chain recombines TRBV6-6 with TRBJ1-4; 8 bases align to TRBD1. J was trimmed by 2 bases and V by 7 bases; bases with no gene match: 9. The CDR3 runs to 16 residues. CDR1 and CDR2 from the germline V gene are MNHNY and SVGAGI (reference sequence). The CDR3 DNA sequence: TGTGCCAGCACGCCACAGGGGGTTGAGACTAATGAAAAACTGTTTTTT. This sequence encodes CASTPQGVETNEKLFF.

This clone turned up a few times. This chain uses TRBV7-9 with TRBJ2-7; weak D call: TRBD2 (6 bases). With 7 bases removed from V and 2 bases from J, the gap between germline ends came to 18 bases. The CDR3 totals 15 residues. Germline lookup yields CDR1 SEHNR and CDR2 FQNEAQ (reference sequence). In DNA, the CDR3 is TGTGCCAGCACCACAACGGCGGGATGGGCCTACGAGCAGTACTTC. Translation gives CASTTTAGWAYEQYF.

This chain links TRBV9 with TRBJ1-1, with 8 bases aligning to TRBD1. Germline CDR1 and CDR2: SGDLS and YYNGEE. V shed 3 bases, J shed 0 bases, and the junction held 7 bases outside the gene matches. The CDR3 runs to 16 residues. This CDR3 is CASSAGQGDMNTEAFF. CDR3 coding DNA: TGTGCCAGCAGCGCAGGACAGGGCGACATGAACACTGAAGCTTTCTTT.

The chain employs TRBV5-1 and TRBJ2-1; perhaps TRBD1 as D (6 bases). V was clipped by 0 bases and J by 0 bases, with 7 bases between them. Germline assignment: CDR1 SGHRS and CDR2 YFSETQ. CDR3 length: 15 residues. The CDR3 loop reads CASSLVGGSYNEQFF. CDR3 bases: TGCGCCAGCAGCTTGGTAGGGGGCTCCTACAATGAGCAGTTCTTC.

V gene TRBV7-9 combines with J gene TRBJ1-5, with a weak D call TRBD1 (6 bases). CDR3 length equals 14 residues. Between the trimmed V and J ends, which lost 5 bases and 0 bases, there was a span of 8 bases. Germline lookup yields CDR1 SEHNR and CDR2 FQNEAQ (reference sequence). CDR3 protein: CASSLTGSNQPQHF. CDR3 in DNA: TGTGCCAGCAGCCTGACAGGTAGCAATCAGCCCCAGCATTTT.

V is TRBV19 and J is TRBJ2-2; 8 positions match TRBD2. CDR1 LNHDA and CDR2 SQIVND come from the germline V gene (reference sequence). Losses at the gene ends were 4 bases for V and 6 bases for J; bases not matched to a gene: 10. The CDR3 covers 16 residues. CDR3 in amino acids: CASSNSGTSYSGELFF. Written as DNA, the CDR3 is TGTGCCAGTAGTAACTCCGGGACTAGTTATTCCGGGGAGCTGTTTTTT.

This rearrangement joins TRBV11-2 to TRBJ2-7, with TRBD1 matching 9 bases. This CDR3 has 15 amino acids. Germline lookup yields CDR1 SGHAT and CDR2 FQNNGV. Unmatched junction bases numbered 5, after V lost 5 bases and J lost 0 bases. CDR3 residues: CASSLGQGGSYEQYF. In DNA, the CDR3 is TGTGCCAGCAGCCTGGGACAGGGTGGCTCCTACGAGCAGTACTTC.

This clone was recorded a few times. The gene calls are TRBV5-1 and TRBJ1-4, with D unclear. The germline V and J ends were trimmed by 0 bases and 3 bases, with 9 bases remaining between them. The CDR3 is 15 amino acids. CDR1 and CDR2 from the germline V gene are SGHRS and YFSETQ. As DNA, the CDR3 is TGCGCCAGCAGCTTGGGTCAGACTTCTAATGAAAAACTGTTTTTT. Translating it yields CASSLGQTSNEKLFF.

This chain uses TRBV30 with TRBJ2-7; TRBD2 matches at 10 bases. V trimming: 3 bases; J trimming: 1 base; junction bases outside the gene matches: 0. The CDR3 runs to 13 residues. Looked up from germline, CDR1 is GTSNPN and CDR2 is SVGIG (reference sequence). The CDR3 reads CAWRLAGSYEQYF. CDR3 DNA sequence: TGTGCCTGGAGACTAGCGGGATCCTACGAGCAGTACTTC.